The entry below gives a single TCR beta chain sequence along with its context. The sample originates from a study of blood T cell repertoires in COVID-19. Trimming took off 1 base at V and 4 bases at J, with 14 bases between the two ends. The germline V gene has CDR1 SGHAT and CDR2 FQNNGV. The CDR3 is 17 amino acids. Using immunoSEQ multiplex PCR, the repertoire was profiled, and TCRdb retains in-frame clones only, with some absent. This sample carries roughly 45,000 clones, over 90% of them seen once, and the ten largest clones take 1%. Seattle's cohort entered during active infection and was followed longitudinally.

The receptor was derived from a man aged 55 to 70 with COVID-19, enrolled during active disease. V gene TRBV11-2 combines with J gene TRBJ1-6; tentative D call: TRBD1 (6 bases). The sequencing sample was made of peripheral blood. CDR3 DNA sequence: TGTGCCAGCAGCTTAGGTTACGCAGGGGTTTATAATTCACCCCTCCACTTT. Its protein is CASSLGYAGVYNSPLHF.